The clone carrying this T cell receptor beta chain is a singleton in its sample. Produced via immunoSEQ multiplex PCR; TCRdb's table is partial and in-frame only. The profile shows approximately 170,000 clones, about 90% of them singletons. These data originate in a study of blood T cell repertoires in COVID-19. The junction had 18 bases not matched to a gene; V was cut back by 7 bases and J by 15 bases. CDR3 length equals 14 residues. Germline-derived CDR1 and CDR2 are ENHRY and SYGVKD. The rearrangement uses TRBV10-3 and TRBJ2-1, with TRBD2 identical over 7 bases. The TCR was taken from a woman aged 18-35 years who had recovered from COVID-19. The source material was PBMCs or T cells enriched from blood (not recorded which). The CDR3 spells CAITPRASGEGRFF. CDR3 bases: TGTGCCATCACCCCACGGGCTAGCGGAGAGGGTCGGTTCTTC.